The rows below give T cell receptor beta chains drawn from one sample of a study of cytomegalovirus exposure and HLA in healthy donors. Using immunoSEQ multiplex PCR, the repertoire was profiled, and TCRdb retains in-frame clones only, with some absent. The repertoire consists of some 180,000 clones, with approximately 84% occurring once and the leading ten covering over 0.2%. The sample taken for sequencing was PBMCs. These receptors were obtained from a girl under three years old in good health and CMV-seronegative. Each CDR3 is given with its conserved first and last residue. The order of the fields is J gene, clone size, V gene, CDR3 protein. Expanded clones get a size class; other rows say once, few or many, or leave the size out.

TRBJ2-7,.,TRBV5-1,CASSLTSGSSTYEQYF
TRBJ1-1,.,TRBV11-3,CASSLGGTDTEAFF
TRBJ2-1,.,TRBV6-5,CASSQGPSSYNEQFF
TRBJ2-1,.,TRBV5-4,CASSLAGGPRYTFF
TRBJ1-2,.,TRBV9,CASSITGLRNYGYTF
TRBJ2-7,.,TRBV6-1,CASSRGRGSSYEQYF
TRBJ2-7,.,TRBV6-6,CASSYFGAPPYEQYF
TRBJ2-1,.,TRBV5-8,CASSLGLAADNEQFF
TRBJ1-6,.,TRBV27,CASSLRAHQHNSPLHF
TRBJ2-1,.,TRBV30,CAWSELAGYNEQFF
TRBJ1-1,once,TRBV19,CASSTPGTANTEAFF
TRBJ2-6,.,TRBV7-9,CASSLGGLSGANVLTF
TRBJ2-3,.,TRBV4-2,CASSHRTGTSFSTDTQYF
TRBJ1-3,.,TRBV9,CASSVGPTGFSGNTIYF
TRBJ1-5,.,TRBV30,CAWSRDRLRSRSNQPQHF
TRBJ2-7,.,TRBV6-1,CASSELDRAWGEQYF
TRBJ2-5,.,TRBV5-8,CASSLVGQGVGETQYF
TRBJ2-1,.,TRBV25-1,CASSELRDSGARALQFF
TRBJ2-2,.,TRBV10-1,CASRDKNTGELFF
TRBJ2-1,.,TRBV6-1,CASREGRYNEQFF
TRBJ2-7,.,TRBV20-1,CSAEGGYERYF
TRBJ2-1,.,TRBV9,CASSVGGVGVYNEQFF
TRBJ2-4,.,TRBV27,CASSLSGVFGAKNIQYF
TRBJ1-1,.,TRBV4-1,CASSQDNPRSTLSMNTEAFF
TRBJ1-1,.,TRBV25-1,CASSGGRRVEAFF
TRBJ2-7,.,TRBV7-9,CASSLASGSYEQYF
TRBJ2-2,.,TRBV7-3,CASAGTFGGELFF
TRBJ1-2,.,TRBV7-2,CASSSLRELNYGYTF
TRBJ1-5,.,TRBV19,CASSIPQAFYSNQPQHF
TRBJ1-2,.,TRBV5-1,CASKQTQGVYGYTF
TRBJ2-3,.,TRBV5-1,CASILNGGTDTQYF
TRBJ2-7,once,TRBV7-2,CASSLSGAYEQYF
TRBJ1-2,.,TRBV30,CAWSVIGGYGYTF
TRBJ2-7,.,TRBV4-1,CASSQDLSGGAYEQYF
TRBJ2-7,.,TRBV14,CASSLLGTGSYEQYF
TRBJ2-7,.,TRBV4-2,CASSQEGGLAGGRAYEQYF
TRBJ1-1,.,TRBV21-1,CASSKRWGQGAMNTEAFF
TRBJ2-5,.,TRBV19,CVPCGPLETQYF
TRBJ2-1,.,TRBV9,CASSESGQSYNEQFF
TRBJ2-1,.,TRBV6-1,CASSDTLAGYYNEQFF
TRBJ2-1,.,TRBV30,CAWSSGTSGINNEQFF
TRBJ2-5,.,TRBV10-3,CAIKPDSQETQYF
TRBJ2-5,.,TRBV5-3,CARSLGGGQETQYF
TRBJ2-7,.,TRBV29-1,CAAGDRLSYEQYF
TRBJ2-1,.,TRBV27,CASSFRWSNEQFF